Described below is a single T cell receptor (beta chain) sequence and its context. Antigen specificity is unknown. A much larger clone lies a single base off, so this may be a read error. Healthy Caucasians were all of the donors. The data originate from a study of identical twins. Study-wide results and limits: Invariant MAIT and iNKT cells may have partly biased zero-insertion analyses.

TCRdb ran MiXCR on the 5' RACE reads and lists one entry per CDR3 protein. The sample carries around 280,000 distinct CDR3 sequences, roughly 8.6% recorded once. Germline CDR1 SEHNR, CDR2 FQNEAQ (reference sequence). V shed 5 bases, J shed 0 bases, and the junction held 6 bases outside the gene matches. The CDR3 loop spans 15 amino acids. These data were also filed under a second study, of yellow fever vaccine responses in identical twins.

This chain uses TRBV7-9 with TRBJ2-7; 8 bases fit TRBD1. The sequencing input was memory (CD45RO+) T cells sorted from blood. This sequence was found in a woman younger than 35 in good health. CDR3 protein: CASSQGQGSSYEQYF. In nucleotides, the CDR3 is TGTGCCAGCAGCCAAGGACAGGGAAGCTCCTACGAGCAGTACTTC.